This TCR beta chain was sequenced in a study of T-cell reconstitution after alpha-beta-depleted transplantation in children (dated by TCRdb to between 2015 and 2016). Context from the whole study: The study quantitatively tracked T-cell immune reconstitution after TCRalphabeta/CD19-depleted allogeneic hematopoietic cell transplantation in children using TCR repertoire profiling.

Library preparation was by PCR. Sequencing relied on an Illumina HiSeq 2500. TCR libraries were prepared with molecular barcoding, using unique molecular identifiers to normalize TCRbeta repertoire quantification. The raw public data were reprocessed by TCRdb itself: fastp quality trimming at Q25, MiXCR clonotype calling, in-frame beta chains only. Rows are unified per CDR3 protein, each entry keeping the most common DNA and genes. Within this sample are a few hundred thousand distinct CDR3 sequences, with about a tenth of them counted one time only. 2% to 3% of the sample is taken by the ten largest. Reading from cysteine to phenylalanine, the CDR3 counts 15 amino acids. This entry keeps only the CDR3 DNA: 45 bases, framed from base 1. A distance of 11 bases separates the germline ends of V and J, which lose 5 bases and 0 bases respectively. CDR1 is given as MNHEY and CDR2 as SMNVEV, both from the germline V gene (reference sequence).

At least ten counts were recorded for this clonotype. Which antigen it targets is not known. Per-base qualities were not stored, and no clone one base away is much larger. The V and J genes are TRBV27 and TRBJ1-5; no D segment can be confidently identified. This TCR came from a human donor who donated a stem cell graft to a child with acute lymphoblastic leukemia. This specimen consisted of PBMCs from the stem cell graft donor, obtained from the stem cell graft. In nucleotides, the sequence is TGTGCCAGCAGTACCCACCATAATAGCAATCAGCCCCAGCATTTT. Translation gives CASSTHHNSNQPQHF.